A selection of T cell receptor beta chains follows, all from one sample in a study of Graves' ophthalmopathy and Graves' hyperthyroidism. MiXCR, applied by TCRdb to the multiplex PCR reads, yields one record per CDR3 protein. The table lists roughly 500,000 distinct CDR3 sequences, 13% to 15% of them singletons. The sequencing sample was made of blood. Receptors originate from a woman younger than 45 with Graves' ophthalmopathy. The conserved cysteine and the conserved F or W are not part of the CDR3 here. Some rows mark clone size as missing; the rest say once, few, many or name a class of expanded clone.

clone size	J gene	V gene	CDR3 protein
many	TRBJ2-5	TRBV30	AWTGLAGETQY
many	TRBJ1-5	TRBV28	ASTPDTPVNQPQH
many	TRBJ2-4	TRBV20-1	SAQQGASVKNIQY
many	TRBJ1-1	TRBV24-1	ATSDQRGAEAF
many	TRBJ2-7	TRBV6-2/TRBV6-3	ASRSAPGQGYEQY
many	TRBJ2-7	TRBV12-3/TRBV12-4	ASSLSLAGTYEQY
many	TRBJ1-1	TRBV7-9	ASSPGQGSNTEAF
many	TRBJ1-2	TRBV6-1	ASSEGQGYGYT
many	TRBJ1-1	TRBV19	ASTPLRDRDTEAF
many	TRBJ1-2	TRBV6-4	ASRTLPGQGSLSGGYT
many	TRBJ1-2	TRBV6-1	ASSESIQEVYGYT
many	TRBJ2-6	TRBV12-3/TRBV12-4	ASSAETGFRANVLT
few	TRBJ2-5	TRBV20-1	SARDGRGKGETQY
.	TRBJ1-5	TRBV28	ASSGRTGFNQPQH
many	TRBJ1-2	TRBV6-5	ASSYRDRGHYGYT
.	TRBJ1-1	TRBV20-1	SAPPRTGYRFGPNTEAF
many	TRBJ2-5	TRBV24-1	ATSDSRVERETQY
many	TRBJ1-2	TRBV20-1	SASPDSYGYT
many	TRBJ1-5	TRBV6-1	ASSDYRVGNQPQH
many	TRBJ1-5	TRBV20-1	SALRTVKQGQPQH
many	TRBJ1-1	TRBV2	ASFQGEVSEAF
many	TRBJ2-7	TRBV6-5	ASSSRRDRLAYEQY
many	TRBJ2-5	TRBV6-1	ASSGEWGRETQY
.	TRBJ1-5	TRBV5-1	ASSETGATGPQH
many	TRBJ2-2	TRBV6-5	ASSMASGYTGELF
many	TRBJ1-5	TRBV27	AREPQLSKSRNQPQH
many	TRBJ2-7	TRBV6-1	ASSGRQGEIYTYEQY
many	TRBJ2-7	TRBV7-2	ASSSRHYEQY
many	TRBJ1-2	TRBV27	ASSFLIAQQGGDVVYT
many	TRBJ1-2	TRBV9	ASTLNYGYT
many	TRBJ1-2	TRBV24-1	ATSDPSFGTDYGYT
many	TRBJ2-7	TRBV20-1	SASSDRGPEQY
few	TRBJ1-1	TRBV2	ASSEDRRDTEAF
many	TRBJ2-2	TRBV6-5	ASSYPGGNTGELF
many	TRBJ2-7	TRBV6-5	ASSAGTGVSYEQY
many	TRBJ1-2	TRBV6-1	ASSEGFRVGGYT
few	TRBJ2-2	TRBV11-2	ASSLVGRRLSTGELF
many	TRBJ2-5	TRBV11-2	ASTTEGDRYWETQY
many	TRBJ1-5	TRBV15	ATSGGQGFRQPQH
few	TRBJ2-7	TRBV3-1	ASSIRELGEQY
many	TRBJ1-2	TRBV6-2/TRBV6-3	ASGASRFGYT
many	TRBJ2-2	TRBV19	ASSTPDRGRTGELF